One and the same sample provided the 5 T cell receptor beta chains below, sequenced in a study of graft-versus-host responses after intestinal transplantation. Clones were sequenced by immunoSEQ multiplex PCR, and TCRdb holds only the in-frame ones, with some missing. The table has 3,000 to 3,500 clones, 30% to 35% seen once. The sample was alloreactive CD4+ T cells from a mixed lymphocyte reaction culture, taken before transplantation. The subset is: CFSE-low proliferating T cells sorted from approximately six-day pre-transplant mixed lymphocyte reaction (GvH or HvG direction). These receptors were collected from a human patient who was an organ donor for intestinal transplantation.

This clone was seen only a few times. This chain uses TRBV6-6 with TRBJ1-2; a possible D gene is TRBD1 (6 bases). The CDR3 spans 13 residues. The germline V gene has CDR1 MNHNY and CDR2 SVGAGI (reference sequence). Between the trimmed V and J ends, which lost 10 bases and 7 bases, there was a span of 19 bases. CDR3 coding DNA: TGTGCCATCAGCGAGAATGACAGGACTGGCTACACCTTC. Translating gives CAISENDRTGYTF.

By proportion, this clone is large. J is TRBJ1-3 and V is TRBV4-2; no clear D gene. With 0 bases removed from V and 0 bases from J, the gap between germline ends came to 9 bases. CDR3 length equals 16 residues. The V gene's germline CDR1 is LGHNA and CDR2 YNFKEQ. This CDR3 reads CASSQDWQFSGNTIYF. CDR3 sequence (DNA): TGTGCCAGCAGCCAAGATTGGCAGTTCTCTGGAAACACCATATATTTT.

The sample holds a few counts of this clone. The chain is built from TRBV6-1 and TRBJ1-6, with 10 positions matching TRBD1. Germline values: CDR1 MNHNS, CDR2 SASEGT. J was trimmed by 4 bases and V by 2 bases; bases with no gene match: 8. The CDR3 sequence is 18 residues long. CDR3: CASSEFPGQGVYNSPLHF. CDR3 nucleotide sequence: TGTGCCAGCAGTGAATTTCCTGGACAGGGGGTTTATAATTCACCCCTCCACTTT.

The chain combines TRBV18 with TRBJ2-3; TRBD1 agrees at 7 bases. The CDR3 spans 15 residues. Germline lookup yields CDR1 KGHSH and CDR2 LQKENI. J was trimmed by 6 bases and V by 3 bases; bases with no gene match: 9. CDR3: CASSPGQPLGDTQYF. DNA for the CDR3: TGTGCCAGCTCACCGGGACAGCCCCTTGGGGATACGCAGTATTTT.

The J gene is TRBJ2-5, the V gene TRBV7-9; D call uncertain. Germline CDR1 and CDR2: SEHNR and FQNEAQ (reference sequence). The CDR3 totals 10 residues. V lost 6 bases and J 2 bases, leaving 1 base between the germline ends. CDR3 in amino acids: CASSQETQYF. In nucleotides, the CDR3 is TGTGCCAGCAGTCAAGAGACCCAGTACTTC.